Here is one T cell receptor (beta chain) with its context. The antigen is not known. Losses at the gene ends were 1 base for V and 4 bases for J; bases not matched to a gene: 7. This CDR3 is 16 amino acids long. Germline values: CDR1 MDHEN, CDR2 SYDVKM. Clones were sequenced by immunoSEQ multiplex PCR, and TCRdb holds only the in-frame ones, with some missing. The data contain about 120,000 clones, around 96% of them singletons. The data were obtained in a study of graft-versus-host responses after intestinal transplantation. Turning to the study itself: Among the recipients, transplants were multivisceral, liver-intestinal, or isolated intestinal. All of the recipients had induction that used anti-thymocyte globulin, then tacrolimus and steroids for about 3 years.

Notes on the study in general: Ileal or blood samples showed some GvH clones first, and such clones were also found in recipient marrow. Some patients had graft-donor T cell macrochimerism. In their allografts, the ratios of graft-versus-host to host-versus-graft T cell clones were high.

The specimen was unstimulated CD8+ T cells sorted from spleen or lymph node cells, collected before intestinal transplant. The source is a human donor who received an intestinal transplant. The chain combines TRBV28 with TRBJ2-1; 7 bases align to TRBD2. CDR3 bases: TGTGCCAGCAGTTTATTTCCTAGCGGCACGTACAATGAGCAGTTCTTC. It translates to CASSLFPSGTYNEQFF.